This T cell receptor (beta chain) was profiled in a study of neurological immune-mediated disorders (dated by TCRdb to between 2018 and 2021). As for the study more broadly: Of the approximately 35 multiple sclerosis patients, about 31 had relapsing-remitting MS and 3 had secondary progressive MS. The roughly 110 TCR-beta libraries covered PBMC samples along with longitudinal samples, technical triplicates, and paired sorted CD4+ and CD8+ T-cell subsets. The cohort comprised some 71 subjects: about 14 HAM/TSP patients, 34 multiple sclerosis patients and about 20 healthy controls. Peripheral blood TCR-beta repertoires from patients with HTLV-I-associated myelopathy (HAM/TSP), patients with multiple sclerosis, and healthy controls were compared in the study using UMI-based sequencing. Study-level results and caveats: The MS cluster was not associated with any clinical or MRI features, and the authors stated that larger cohorts are needed. TCR clonal expansion was highest in HAM/TSP patients and lowest in MS patients, with MS patients falling below even healthy controls. Phylogenetic analysis grouped repertoires from 18 of 34 MS patients into a cluster of related CDR3 sequences, suggesting a possible repertoire-level signature. No identical CDR3 amino acid sequences were shared among expanded clones across subjects, suggesting private TCR-beta repertoires in all groups.

This clonotype was detected many times. What this receptor recognizes is not known. Base qualities were left out, and no much larger clone turns up one base away. Unsorted PBMC libraries were generated from 2 million PBMCs stored in RNAlater at -80 °C until RNA extraction. Multiple sclerosis patients were enrolled in a US clinical protocol under which disease progression was evaluated by magnetic resonance imaging. Peripheral blood was subjected to Ficoll-Hypaque density gradient centrifugation to isolate PBMCs, which were then cryopreserved in liquid nitrogen. V lost 2 bases and J lost 0 bases; the stretch between them is 11 bases long. From the cysteine up to the phenylalanine, the CDR3 has a length of 15 residues. Kept here is only the CDR3 DNA, which spans 45 bases and is read in frame from base 1. The germline V gene (reference sequence) provides CDR1 DFQATT and CDR2 SNEGSKA. cDNA synthesis used template-switch 5'RACE with a primer carrying a 10-nucleotide random unique molecular identifier tagging each TCR transcript. Each sequencing run produced over 190 million TCR-beta sequences covering 15-18 subjects. Total RNA was extracted with the RNeasy kit. The KAPA Real-time Library Amplification kit was used to amplify TCR-beta VDJ regions with primers for the TCR constant region and the 5'RACE anchor. A first PCR added sample indexes and Illumina adaptors, and a second PCR then raised library yield. After purification with Ampure beads, the TCR product of roughly 650 bp was size-selected on a 2% E-gel SizeSelection system. Before pooling, library quality was checked on a Bioanalyzer, concentration was measured with Qubit, and libraries were quantified with the Kapa Library Quantification kit. Paired-end 2 x 150 bp sequencing of the libraries was performed on an Illumina HiSeq 2500. To increase sequence diversity, roughly 24-30% phiX was spiked into each library pool. On the authors' methods: The UMI-based MiGEC pipeline processed quality-filtered reads and removed over 80% of raw TCR sequences during error correction. IMGT germline references were used for aligning VDJ genes, and each clonotype was defined as a unique CDR3 amino acid sequence together with its V-J genes. Clonal expansion, Shannon diversity, and CDR3 relatedness (CalcPairwiseDistances, ClusterSamples) were evaluated with VDJtools, and phylogenetic trees were built with CLCbio workbench. A clone was classed as expanded if it had 8 or more unique UMIs, a cutoff based on coefficient-of-variation modelling across technical triplicates. Starting from the raw public reads, TCRdb applied fastp trimming at Q25, assembled clones with MiXCR and retained in-frame beta chains. Rows with one shared CDR3 protein collapse into an entry with the most common genes and DNA. TCRdb's processing, not the study's, gives the V and J calls here. The table for this sample lists around 44,000 distinct CDR3 sequences; about 2.3% of them were counted only once. 9% to 15% of the sample goes to the ten largest clones.

The sample taken for sequencing was PBMCs. The sequence links TRBV20-1 to TRBJ2-1; the D gene is possibly TRBD2, with 5 bases matching. This sequence originates from a man younger than 45 with multiple sclerosis. In nucleotides, the sequence is TGCAGTGCTAGATCGGGCGGGCTCTCCTACAATGAGCAGTTCTTC. The encoded protein is CSARSGGLSYNEQFF.